Listed below are T cell receptor beta chains from one sample, sequenced in a study of blood T cell repertoires in COVID-19. Repertoires were generated with immunoSEQ multiplex PCR, while TCRdb's copy carries only in-frame clones and drops some. This sample yields about 170,000 clones, of which about 85% are seen a single time; about 1.2% belongs to the top ten. The sample comprised peripheral blood. The origin of the receptors is a man between 60 and 75 years old who had recovered from COVID-19. The CDR3 runs from the conserved cysteine through the conserved F or W. A D gene is named only where the DNA matches it firmly. Not every row has a clone size; where given, it reads once, few, many or a size class.

v_call	j_call	clone_size	d_call	cdr3_aa	cdr3_nt
TRBV6-6	TRBJ1-3	NA	NA	CASRPQGSGNTIYF	TGTGCCAGCAGGCCTCAGGGTTCCGGAAACACCATATATTTT
TRBV7-9	TRBJ1-2	NA	TRBD1	CASSFGTVPHYGYTF	TGTGCCAGCAGCTTTGGGACAGTACCTCACTATGGCTACACCTTC
TRBV7-2	TRBJ1-1	once	NA	CASSLDLPGGRWNTEAFF	TGTGCCAGCAGCTTAGATCTCCCGGGGGGTCGGTGGAACACTGAAGCTTTCTTT
TRBV7-3	TRBJ2-7	NA	TRBD1	CASSPGTGGYEQYF	TGTGCCAGCAGCCCCGGGACAGGGGGCTACGAGCAGTACTTC
TRBV4-1	TRBJ1-1	NA	NA	CASSQDSTEVRRAFF	TGCGCCAGCAGCCAAGATAGTACCGAGGTGAGGAGGGCTTTCTTT
TRBV19	TRBJ2-2	NA	NA	CASSRSGANTGELFF	TGTGCCAGTAGTCGTAGCGGTGCGAACACCGGGGAGCTGTTTTTT
TRBV14	TRBJ1-2	NA	NA	CASSHPAGGEYGYTF	TGTGCCAGCAGCCACCCGGCGGGGGGCGAGTATGGCTACACCTTC
TRBV5-5	TRBJ1-1	once	NA	CASSPLGGEAFF	TGTGCCAGCAGCCCTCTGGGAGGGGAAGCTTTCTTT
TRBV7-2	TRBJ2-5	NA	TRBD2	CASSLGASGGALLETQYF	TGTGCCAGCAGCTTAGGGGCTAGCGGGGGGGCTTTATTAGAGACCCAGTACTTC
TRBV29-1	TRBJ2-7	NA	NA	CSVVGASYEQYF	TGCAGCGTTGTGGGGGCCTCCTACGAGCAGTACTTC
TRBV7-2	TRBJ1-5	NA	NA	CASSLWPTGRGGHQPQHF	TGTGCCAGCAGCTTATGGCCTACAGGGCGAGGGGGTCATCAGCCCCAGCATTTT
TRBV7-6	TRBJ2-7	NA	TRBD2	CASSPLGGGPYEQYF	TGTGCCAGCAGCCCCCTTGGGGGGGGTCCCTACGAGCAGTACTTC
TRBV6-1	TRBJ1-1	once	NA	CASSEGDFYVGNTEAFF	TGTGCCAGCAGTGAAGGGGACTTTTATGTAGGGAACACTGAAGCTTTCTTT
TRBV24-1	TRBJ2-1	NA	NA	CATSDGQGLYNEQFF	TGTGCCACCAGTGATGGCCAGGGACTCTACAATGAGCAGTTCTTC
TRBV3-1/TRBV3-2	TRBJ2-5	NA	TRBD2	CASSQIAGGETQYF	TGTGCCAGCAGCCAAATAGCGGGGGGGGAGACCCAGTACTTC
TRBV10-3	TRBJ2-3	NA	NA	CAISESAGFGGDTQYF	TGTGCCATCAGTGAGTCCGCAGGGTTCGGGGGAGATACGCAGTATTTT
TRBV11-3	TRBJ2-1	NA	NA	CASSLGQGPGRSEQFF	TGTGCCAGCAGCTTAGGCCAGGGCCCAGGGCGGAGTGAGCAGTTCTTC
TRBV2	TRBJ2-1	NA	TRBD1	CASSPEGQGGEQFF	TGTGCCAGCAGCCCCGAGGGACAGGGGGGTGAGCAGTTCTTC